The 32 T cell receptor beta chains in this list originate from one sample, sequenced in a study of blood T cell repertoires in COVID-19. TCRdb keeps only in-frame clones here, not all; method: immunoSEQ multiplex PCR. The sample records 250,000 to 300,000 clones, 88% being singletons. Sequences were obtained from peripheral blood. These receptors were collected from a woman younger than 45 with acute or convalescent COVID-19.

This clone was observed once. The V gene is TRBV7-2, the J gene TRBJ1-6, with D tentatively TRBD1 (5 bases). This CDR3 spans 16 amino acids. V lost 1 base and J 10 bases, leaving 17 bases between the germline ends. Germline loops: CDR1 SGHTA, CDR2 FQGNSA. CDR3: CASSLEGAAGRSPLHF. CDR3 DNA sequence: TGTGCCAGCAGCTTAGAGGGTGCGGCGGGGCGCTCACCCCTCCACTTT. The full variable domain, in which reference TRBV7-2 and TRBJ1-6 provide the parts outside the CDR3, is GAGVSQSPSNKVTEKGKDVELRCDPISGHTALYWYRQSLGQGLEFLIYFQGNSAPDKSGLPSDRFSAERTGGSVSTLTIQRTQQEDSAVYLCASSLEGAAGRSPLHFGNGTRLTVT.

A single count supports this clone. CDR3 amino acids: CASSLLRDTEAFF. In nucleotides, the CDR3 is TGTGCCAGCAGCTTACTCAGGGACACTGAAGCTTTCTTT. This chain connects TRBV7-8 to TRBJ1-1; D might be TRBD1 (5 bases). V was shortened by 2 bases and J by 3 bases, with 7 bases between the two germline ends. CDR1 SGHVS and CDR2 FQNEAQ come from the germline V gene. This CDR3 comprises 13 residues.

CDR3 region: CASSQPGPWEQYF. The CDR3 bases are TGCGCCAGCAGTCAACCGGGTCCCTGGGAGCAGTACTTC. The chain links TRBV23-1 to TRBJ2-7; no firm D call. TRBV23-1 is classed as an ORF, of uncertain function. V was shortened by 2 bases and J by 7 bases, with 12 bases between the two germline ends. The CDR3 extends over 13 amino acids.

The V gene is TRBV28, the J gene TRBJ2-7; D is unclear. The V end was cut by 6 bases, the J end by 7 bases, with 28 bases between. Germline CDR1 reads MDHEN; CDR2 reads SYDVKM. The CDR3 length is 17 residues. The CDR3 protein is CASRPSLSPSGTNEQYF. The CDR3 nucleotides read TGTGCCAGCAGGCCAAGTTTATCCCCGAGTGGAACTAATGAGCAGTACTTC.

The chain couples TRBV6-6 to TRBJ1-5; 9 bases match TRBD1. This CDR3 region has 15 residues. The germline gives CDR1 MNHNY, CDR2 SVGAGI (reference sequence). V dropped 5 bases and J dropped 2; count of bases not matched to a gene: 4. CDR3 amino acids: CASSRRTGGNQPQHF. The CDR3 DNA is TGTGCCAGCAGTCGACGGACAGGGGGCAATCAGCCCCAGCATTTT.

This clone has a single count. The chain links TRBV7-6 to TRBJ2-2; 8 bases agree with TRBD1. The germline gives CDR1 SGHVS, CDR2 FNYEAQ. Germline trimming cut 5 bases from V and 3 bases from J; bases unmatched to any gene: 5. This CDR3 has 15 residues. The CDR3 region is CASSLTGQDTGELFF. The DNA of the CDR3 is TGTGCCAGCAGCCTCACGGGACAGGACACCGGGGAGCTGTTTTTT.

The chain combines TRBV5-6 with TRBJ2-5; possibly TRBD2 for D (7 bases). This CDR3 is built from 16 residues. Per the germline V gene, CDR1 is SGHDT and CDR2 is YYEEEE. Trimming pared 8 bases from V and 4 bases from J, leaving 24 bases between. In nucleotides, the CDR3 is TGTGCCAGTAGCGGCGGTAGGGGGGGCCGTCGAGAGACCCAGTACTTC. This codes for CASSGGRGGRRETQYF.

This clone was found once. The chain combines TRBV5-4 with TRBJ1-6, with TRBD1 as a possible D gene (6 bases). V dropped 0 bases and J dropped 9 bases, with 16 bases sitting between them. The germline V gene encodes CDR1 SGHNT and CDR2 YYREEE (reference sequence). This CDR3 contains 16 residues. CDR3 sequence: CASSLVTGEDGSPLHF. The CDR3 DNA reads as TGTGCCAGCAGCTTGGTGACAGGAGAAGATGGTTCACCCCTCCACTTT. The variable domain in full, completed from reference TRBV5-4 and TRBJ1-6, reads ETGVTQSPTHLIKTRGQQVTLRCSSQSGHNTVSWYQQALGQGPQFIFQYYREEENGRGNFPPRFSGLQFPNYSSELNVNALELDDSALYLCASSLVTGEDGSPLHFGNGTRLTVT.

This clone was recorded once. CDR3 sequence reads: CATSRERGDSRMYF. CDR3 DNA sequence: TGTGCCACCAGCAGAGAACGCGGAGATTCTAGGATGTACTTC. The chain employs TRBV15 and TRBJ2-7; the D is unclear. CDR1 and CDR2 from the germline V gene are LNHNV and YYDKDF (reference sequence). The CDR3 covers 14 residues. Trimming took 0 bases from V and 12 from J, leaving 18 bases between them. The full variable domain, completed using reference TRBV15 and TRBJ2-7, is DAMVIQNPRYQVTQFGKPVTLSCSQTLNHNVMYWYQQKSSQAPKLLFHYYDKDFNNEADTPDNFQSRRPNTSFCFLDIRSPGLGDTAMYLCATSRERGDSRMYFGPGTRLTVT.

The CDR3 region is CASSLTTANTEAFF. Written as DNA, the CDR3 is TGTGCCAGCAGCTTAACCACAGCGAACACTGAAGCTTTCTTT. The chain has TRBV7-2 and TRBJ1-1; no clear D. Germline V lookup: CDR1 SGHTA, CDR2 FQGNSA. The CDR3 covers 14 residues. V dropped 2 bases and J dropped 1 base, with 8 bases sitting between them.

The chain carries TRBV7-9 and TRBJ2-5, with 15 bases that match TRBD2. The CDR3 is made up of 19 amino acids. Per the germline V gene, CDR1 is SEHNR and CDR2 is FQNEAQ (reference sequence). The V and J ends lost 5 bases and 1 base, in that order; junction bases with no gene match: 11. The CDR3 loop reads CASSRLGTSGRRIQETQYF. As DNA, the CDR3 is TGTGCCAGCAGCCGGTTGGGGACTAGCGGGAGGCGAATCCAAGAGACCCAGTACTTC.

This sequence joins TRBV12-3 or TRBV12-4 and TRBJ1-6, with D unresolved. The CDR3 sequence is 12 residues long. V was shortened by 3 bases and J by 7 bases, with 4 bases between the two germline ends. For the CDR3, the DNA is TGTGCCAGCAGTTTTAGCAATTCACCCCTCCACTTT. It encodes CASSFSNSPLHF.

The CDR3 loop is CAISEPPSERKLFF. In DNA form, the CDR3 reads TGTGCCATCAGTGAGCCACCATCCGAGAGAAAACTGTTTTTT. This sequence joins TRBV10-3 and TRBJ1-4, with D unclear. CDR1 is ENHRY, CDR2 SYGVKD, per germline. CDR3 size: 14 residues. V gave up 2 bases and J gave up 10 bases, with 14 bases separating them.

To note about this clone: The same CDR3 also results from other DNA sequences found in this sample. The rearrangement links TRBV5-1 to TRBJ2-3; no clear D. V lost 0 bases and J lost 0, with 5 bases in between. The CDR3 runs 14 residues. Germline assignment: CDR1 SGHRS and CDR2 YFSETQ. CDR3 bases: TGCGCCAGCAGCTTGGGCGGAAGCACAGATACGCAGTATTTT. Residues: CASSLGGSTDTQYF.

The genes are TRBV14 and TRBJ2-1; TRBD2 agrees at 9 bases. The J segment lost 10 bases and the V segment lost 5 bases, leaving 3 bases of the junction unmatched. The CDR3 has 12 amino acids. The germline gives CDR1 SGHDN, CDR2 FVKESK. For the CDR3, the DNA is TGTGCCAGCAGCTTAGCGGGAGTAGAGCAGTTCTTC. Residues: CASSLAGVEQFF.

The CDR3 sequence is CAISSGSADTQYF. As DNA, the CDR3 is TGTGCCATCAGTAGCGGGAGTGCAGATACGCAGTATTTT. The rearrangement joins TRBV10-3 to TRBJ2-3; 8 bases fit TRBD2. The ends lost 5 bases at V and 4 bases at J; junction bases unmatched: 2. Per germline, CDR1 ENHRY and CDR2 SYGVKD. CDR3 length: 13 residues.

This clone showed up just a few times. The chain recombines TRBV18 with TRBJ1-1; 8 bases line up with TRBD1. CDR1 KGHSH and CDR2 LQKENI come from the germline V gene. J lost 1 base, V lost 3 bases, and 10 bases had no gene match. The CDR3 sequence is 17 residues long. CDR3 loop: CASSPSRTGLGNTEAFF. Written as DNA, the CDR3 is TGTGCCAGCTCACCGTCCAGGACAGGGCTGGGGAACACTGAAGCTTTCTTT.

The rearrangement uses TRBV24-1 and TRBJ2-5; TRBD1 matches at 9 bases. Trimming removed 5 bases from V and 4 bases from J; junction bases left unmatched: 10. This CDR3 comprises 16 residues. CDR1 KGHDR and CDR2 SFDVKD come from the germline V gene. CDR3 loop: CATSVPGQGYGETQYF. The DNA of the CDR3 is TGTGCCACCAGTGTTCCGGGACAGGGATATGGAGAGACCCAGTACTTC.

The chain carries TRBV30 and TRBJ1-5; 7 bases match TRBD1. This CDR3 spans 14 amino acids. V lost 4 bases and J lost 0; bases outside the gene matches: 3. Looked up from germline, CDR1 is GTSNPN and CDR2 is SVGIG (reference sequence). CDR3 in DNA: TGTGCCTGGACAGGGGGAGATAGCAATCAGCCCCAGCATTTT. As protein: CAWTGGDSNQPQHF.

The rearrangement links TRBV5-4 to TRBJ1-1; D remains unclear. CDR1 is SGHNT, CDR2 YYREEE, per germline (reference sequence). Trimming took off 0 bases at V and 7 bases at J, with 10 bases between the two ends. CDR3 size: 13 residues. In DNA, the CDR3 is TGTGCCAGCAGCTTGGGGGGTCGGGGTGAAGCTTTCTTT. This encodes CASSLGGRGEAFF.

The genes are TRBV6-2 or TRBV6-3 and TRBJ2-1, with a possible D match to TRBD1 (5 bases). Per the germline V gene, CDR1 is MNHEY and CDR2 is SVGEGT. The CDR3 totals 13 residues. Trimming stripped 3 bases from V and 7 bases from J, with 10 bases between. CDR3 bases: TGTGCCAGCAGTTATGGTAGGGGTAATGAGCAGTTCTTC. Protein product: CASSYGRGNEQFF.

The genes are TRBV10-3 and TRBJ2-1, with D tentatively TRBD2 (5 bases). Germline assignment: CDR1 ENHRY and CDR2 SYGVKD. V was clipped by 10 bases and J by 9 bases, with 13 bases between them. This CDR3 region has 11 residues. CDR3: CATLRGIEQFF. The CDR3 bases are TGTGCCACCCTGCGAGGGATTGAGCAGTTCTTC.

CDR3 protein: CASSFGQRDYGYTF. In nucleotides, the CDR3 is TGTGCCAGCAGCTTCGGCCAGCGAGACTATGGCTACACCTTC. The rearrangement links TRBV5-6 to TRBJ1-2; D not certain. V lost 2 bases and J lost 3, with 11 bases in between. This CDR3 contains 14 residues. Germline assignment: CDR1 SGHDT and CDR2 YYEEEE.

This chain joins TRBV10-2 and TRBJ1-6; TRBD1 agrees at 7 bases. V gave up 6 bases and J gave up 5 bases; unmatched junction bases: 1. Germline V gene sequence: CDR1 WSHSY, CDR2 SAAADI. The CDR3 consists of 13 residues. CDR3 residues: CASRGTDNSPLHF. The CDR3 DNA is TGCGCCAGCAGGGGGACAGATAATTCACCCCTCCACTTT.

This rearrangement joins TRBV6-6 to TRBJ1-5; 7 nucleotides align to TRBD1. The CDR3 spans 15 residues. The ends lost 5 bases at V and 9 bases at J; junction bases unmatched: 13. Germline V gene data show CDR1 as MNHNY and CDR2 as SVGAGI (reference sequence). The CDR3 coding sequence is TGTGCCAGCAGTCCTACGCGGGACAGTTTATCGCCCCAGCATTTT. Amino acid sequence: CASSPTRDSLSPQHF.

The chain recombines TRBV19 with TRBJ2-7; D uncertain. The CDR3 covers 13 residues. Trimming stripped 7 bases from V and 1 base from J, with 11 bases between. The germline CDR1 and CDR2 sequences are LNHDA and SQIVND (reference sequence). This chain's CDR3 is CASKPADSYEQYF. For the CDR3, the DNA is TGTGCCAGTAAACCGGCGGATTCCTACGAGCAGTACTTC. The whole variable domain, filled in from reference TRBV19 and TRBJ2-7, reads DGGITQSPKYLFRKEGQNVTLSCEQNLNHDAMYWYRQDPGQGLRLIYYSQIVNDFQKGDIAEGYSVSREKKESFPLTVTSAQKNPTAFYLCASKPADSYEQYFGPGTRLTVT.

The chain joins TRBV19 to TRBJ2-1; 11 bases line up with TRBD2. After removal of 9 bases from V and 4 bases from J, the junction contained 11 bases not matched to a gene. The CDR3 has 16 amino acids. CDR1 is LNHDA, CDR2 SQIVND, per germline (reference sequence). CDR3 nucleotides: TGTGCCAGCATGGGGCCAATAGCGGGAGGGTACAATGAGCAGTTCTTC. This codes for CASMGPIAGGYNEQFF.

The chain couples TRBV5-1 to TRBJ2-1, with 10 positions matching TRBD2. The CDR3 sequence is 16 residues long. The germline V gene has CDR1 SGHRS and CDR2 YFSETQ. V shed 4 bases and J 5 bases; nucleotides not matched to a gene: 9. CDR3 sequence (DNA): TGCGCCAGCAGCCCCCCCCTAGCGGGAGTCAACAATGAGCAGTTCTTC. It is translated as CASSPPLAGVNNEQFF.

This rearrangement joins TRBV11-2 to TRBJ1-2; D may be TRBD1 (5 bases). Germline V gene lookup returns CDR1 SGHAT and CDR2 FQNNGV. V gave up 8 bases and J gave up 2 bases, with 12 bases separating them. CDR3 length equals 13 residues. CDR3 bases: TGTGCCAGCTCCACTGACAGAAACTATGGCTACACCTTC. This encodes CASSTDRNYGYTF.

V gene TRBV7-9 combines with J gene TRBJ2-5, with TRBD1 matching 7 bases. V shed 5 bases, J shed 3 bases, and the junction held 6 bases outside the gene matches. Looked up from germline, CDR1 is SEHNR and CDR2 is FQNEAQ (reference sequence). The CDR3 totals 14 residues. Written as DNA, the CDR3 is TGTGCCAGCAGCCGACAGGGTGCCGAAGAGACCCAGTACTTC. This sequence encodes CASSRQGAEETQYF. The entire variable domain, with the rest obtained from reference TRBV7-9 and TRBJ2-5, is as follows: DTGVSQNPRHKITKRGQNVTFRCDPISEHNRLYWYRQTLGQGPEFLTYFQNEAQLEKSRLLSDRFSAERPKGSFSTLEIQRTEQGDSAMYLCASSRQGAEETQYFGPGTRLLVL.

The V call is TRBV4-2, the J call TRBJ2-1, with TRBD2 matching 11 bases. CDR1 is LGHNA and CDR2 is YNFKEQ in the germline V gene. Trimming at V came to 1 base and at J to 4 bases, leaving 6 bases not matched to a gene. The CDR3 consists of 17 residues. The CDR3: CASSQALAGGIYNEQFF. The CDR3 DNA sequence: TGTGCCAGCAGCCAAGCTTTAGCGGGAGGGATATACAATGAGCAGTTCTTC.

The CDR3: CASSFLQGSKSSYEQYF. The CDR3 DNA reads TGTGCCAGCAGCTTTCTGCAGGGATCGAAGTCTTCCTACGAGCAGTACTTC. The V and J genes are TRBV5-4 and TRBJ2-7; TRBD1 is a possible D gene (5 bases). Germline values: CDR1 SGHNT, CDR2 YYREEE (reference sequence). Between the trimmed V and J ends, which lost 2 bases and 1 base, there was a span of 19 bases. The CDR3 length is 17 residues.